This TCR beta chain was identified in a study of regulatory T cells in long-lasting Graves disease. Time point specified: newly diagnosed GD, antithyroid drugs for less than 3 months. From RNA extracted from PBMCs, the TCR library was made. CDR3 length: 15 amino acids. Germline-derived CDR1 and CDR2 are SNHLY and FYNNEI. Trimming took 6 bases from V and 1 from J, leaving 12 bases between them. General study results and limits: Persistent Graves' patients had lower TCR diversity than newly diagnosed ones. Favored usage of TRBV28, TRBJ1-2 and TRBJ2-5 was recorded in persistent disease.

TCR beta libraries were built with iRepertoire HTBI primers and Arm-PCR of CDR3 regions. Using its own MiXCR run on the multiplex PCR reads, TCRdb lists one record per CDR3 protein. The sample shows some 320,000 distinct CDR3 sequences, 15% to 20% of them seen only once. This clonotype was observed many times. Its target is not known. The sequence was collected from a female donor with Graves disease. Sequenced here: peripheral blood mononuclear cells (PBMCs), sampled at new diagnosis, from a patient treated with antithyroid drugs. The chain carries TRBV2 and TRBJ2-2; no clear D gene. The CDR3 protein is CASSAGMVNTGELFF. The CDR3 DNA is TGTGCCAGCAGCGCCGGTATGGTGAACACCGGGGAGCTGTTTTTT. The entire variable domain, with the rest obtained from reference TRBV2 and TRBJ2-2, is as follows: EPEVTQTPSHQVTQMGQEVILRCVPISNHLYFYWYRQILGQKVEFLVSFYNNEISEKSEIFDDQFSVERPDGSNFTLKIRSTKLEDSAMYFCASSAGMVNTGELFFGEGSRLTVL.